The 15 T cell receptor beta chains listed next were all sequenced from one sample in a study of cytomegalovirus exposure and HLA in healthy donors. Researchers ran the PCR with 60 Vbeta and 13 Jbeta primers. The method was immunoSEQ multiplex PCR; TCRdb's version includes in-frame clones alone and lacks a portion of them. The sample yields under 200,000 clones, approximately 81% seen once. Sample: PBMCs. These receptors all come from a boy between 2 and 10 years old in good health and CMV-seronegative.

The DNA of the CDR3 is TGTGCCAGCAACGACAGGGGGACTGAAGCTTTCTTT. Its translation is CASNDRGTEAFF. The genes are TRBV25-1 and TRBJ1-1; 9 nucleotides align to TRBD1. This CDR3 spans 12 amino acids. V was pared by 7 bases and J by 5 bases, with 2 bases of the junction left unmatched. The germline CDR1 and CDR2 sequences are MGHDK and SYGVNS.

The CDR3 here is CASSVIGTGDSLYF. DNA of the CDR3: TGTGCCAGCAGTGTCATAGGGACAGGGGACTCCCTGTACTTC. The chain recombines TRBV2 with TRBJ2-5; TRBD1 matches at 10 bases. In germline, CDR1 is SNHLY, CDR2 FYNNEI. CDR3 length equals 14 residues. V was clipped by 4 bases and J by 13 bases; unmatched bases: 12.

This chain connects TRBV7-6 to TRBJ2-7, with 7 bases matching TRBD1. After removal of 5 bases from V and 5 bases from J, the junction contained 6 bases not matched to a gene. This CDR3 is 13 amino acids long. Germline CDR1 reads SGHVS; CDR2 reads FNYEAQ. As DNA, the CDR3 is TGTGCCAGCAGCCTACAGGGGCCCGACGAGCAGTACTTC. It codes for CASSLQGPDEQYF. The full variable domain, with the rest looked up from reference TRBV7-6 and TRBJ2-7, is GAGVSQSPRYKVTKRGQDVALRCDPISGHVSLYWYRQALGQGPEFLTYFNYEAQQDKSGLPNDRFSAERPEGSISTLTIQRTEQRDSAMYRCASSLQGPDEQYFGPGTRLTVT.

The chain uses TRBV18 and TRBJ1-1; 8 nucleotides align to TRBD1. This CDR3 spans 17 amino acids. The trim removed 3 bases at V and 0 bases at J, leaving 9 bases unmatched. Germline V CDR1 and CDR2: KGHSH, LQKENI. CDR3 coding DNA: TGTGCCAGCTCACCTCCAGGGGGCCACACGGTGAACACTGAAGCTTTCTTT. Its translation: CASSPPGGHTVNTEAFF. Looking up the rest from reference TRBV18 and TRBJ1-1 gives the full variable domain: NAGVMQNPRHLVRRRGQEARLRCSPMKGHSHVYWYRQLPEEGLKFMVYLQKENIIDESGMPKERFSAEFPKEGPSILRIQQVVRGDSAAYFCASSPPGGHTVNTEAFFGQGTRLTVV.

The CDR3 DNA reads TGCGCCAGCAGCTTGGGGTTAGCGGGAGGGTTGAACAATGAGCAGTTCTTC. Its translation: CASSLGLAGGLNNEQFF. The genes are TRBV5-1 and TRBJ2-1; 11 bases match TRBD2. V gave up 0 bases and J gave up 5 bases; unmatched junction bases: 7. Germline-derived CDR1 and CDR2 are SGHRS and YFSETQ. There are 17 residues in the CDR3.

A note on this clone: The junction departs from the called germline gene at one end, perhaps through a read error. The V and J genes are TRBV7-7 and TRBJ2-7, with 7 bases lining up with TRBD1. This CDR3 comprises 15 residues. The germline V gene encodes CDR1 SSHAT and CDR2 FNYEAQ (reference sequence). Here the CDR3 reads CASSRKTGIGYEQYF. DNA for the CDR3: TGTGCTAGCAGCCGCAAGACAGGGATAGGCTACGAGCAGTACTTC. Filled out from reference TRBV7-7 and TRBJ2-7, the complete variable domain reads GAGVSQSPRYKVTKRGQDVTLRCDPISSHATLYWYQQALGQGPEFLTYFNYEAQPDKSGLPSDRFSAERPEGSISTLTIQRTEQRDSAMYRCASSRKTGIGYEQYFGPGTRLTVT.

V gene TRBV5-1 combines with J gene TRBJ2-1; 10 nucleotides match TRBD1. CDR3 length equals 14 residues. Germline CDR1 and CDR2: SGHRS and YFSETQ. V gave up 3 bases and J gave up 8 bases; unmatched junction bases: 5. In nucleotides, the CDR3 is TGCGCCAGCAGCTCCTCCGGGACAGGGGATGAGCAGTTCTTC. This gives the protein CASSSSGTGDEQFF.

The genes are TRBV30 and TRBJ2-6, with 8 positions matching TRBD2. Germline assignment: CDR1 GTSNPN and CDR2 SVGIG (reference sequence). J was trimmed by 0 bases and V by 0 bases; bases with no gene match: 7. The CDR3 runs to 18 residues. CDR3 in DNA: TGTGCCTGGAGTGTAATTTACGGGAGGGTCTCTGGGGCCAACGTCCTGACTTTC. Translated: CAWSVIYGRVSGANVLTF.

This sequence joins TRBV27 and TRBJ2-7; 12 bases agree with TRBD2. The J segment lost 6 bases and the V segment lost 5 bases, leaving 8 bases of the junction unmatched. The CDR3 length is 15 residues. Germline CDR1 MNHEY, CDR2 SMNVEV (reference sequence). CDR3 sequence (DNA): TGTGCCAGCAGTCCCAGACTAGCGGGAGTTGTCGAGCAGTACTTC. This sequence encodes CASSPRLAGVVEQYF.

The V gene is TRBV19, the J gene TRBJ1-2; 7 bases are a match to TRBD1. Per germline, CDR1 LNHDA and CDR2 SQIVND (reference sequence). J gave up 8 bases and V 10 bases, and 13 bases lay outside the gene matches. This CDR3 contains 13 residues. CDR3 DNA sequence: TGTGCCACGCAGGGGACAGCCAATTTGGGCTACACCTTC. This codes for CATQGTANLGYTF.

This clone was picked up a small number of times. The chain recombines TRBV6-5 with TRBJ1-4; D perhaps matches TRBD1 (6 bases). The CDR3 spans 14 residues. Deletions cut 10 bases from V and 1 base from J, with 13 bases between. Per germline, CDR1 MNHEY and CDR2 SVGAGI. CDR3 protein: CATSLDRTNEKLFF. In DNA form, the CDR3 reads TGTGCCACCAGCCTGGACAGAACTAATGAAAAACTGTTTTTT.

This clone has more than one count but fewer than ten. The V gene is TRBV12-5, the J gene TRBJ2-1; perhaps TRBD2 as D (6 bases). Germline V gene sequence: CDR1 LGHNT, CDR2 FRNRAP. CDR3 length equals 15 residues. V was cut by 5 bases and J by 2 bases, with 13 bases left in between. CDR3 in amino acids: CASGPRGNPYNEQFF. DNA of the CDR3: TGTGCTAGTGGTCCACGCGGGAATCCCTACAATGAGCAGTTCTTC.

V usage is TRBV9 and J usage is TRBJ2-7; 7 positions agree with TRBD2. Germline CDR1 is SGDLS and CDR2 is YYNGEE. Germline trimming cut 4 bases from V and 1 base from J; bases unmatched to any gene: 5. CDR3 size: 14 residues. This CDR3 reads CASSPGGRSYEQYF. The DNA of the CDR3 is TGTGCCAGCAGCCCGGGGGGTCGTTCCTACGAGCAGTACTTC.

The chain carries TRBV5-6 and TRBJ1-2; maybe TRBD1 (5 bases). V was clipped by 0 bases and J by 1 base, with 10 bases between them. The CDR3 is 15 amino acids. CDR1 and CDR2 (germline): SGHDT, YYEEEE. Written as DNA, the CDR3 is TGTGCCAGCAGCTTGGGGGGGGACTATAACTATGGCTACACCTTC. Its protein product is CASSLGGDYNYGYTF.

This clone has only a few counts. The chain is built from TRBV4-2 and TRBJ2-7; TRBD2 aligns across 9 bases. The CDR3 sequence is 16 residues long. J gave up 0 bases and V 0 bases, and 3 bases lay outside the gene matches. Germline CDR1 is LGHNA and CDR2 is YNFKEQ. CDR3 region: CASSQDMTSGSYEQYF. The CDR3 DNA is TGTGCCAGCAGCCAAGACATGACTAGCGGCTCCTACGAGCAGTACTTC.